One T cell receptor (beta chain) is described in this entry. Its specificity is unknown. Compared with germline, one end of the junction differs, possibly owing to a read error. From germline, CDR1 is SGHAT and CDR2 FQNNGV. The CDR3 consists of 17 residues. Each cDNA held unique molecular identifiers, and template switching gave it a universal primer site. MiXCR, applied by TCRdb to the 5' RACE reads, yields one record per CDR3 protein. The sample records 1.5 million to 2 million distinct CDR3 sequences, about 30% being singletons. This sample is drawn from a study of identical twins. Study results and limitations: The more abundant beta clonotypes in cord blood had fewer insertions, and memory repertoires did not show this.

Specimen: cord blood. The source of this sequence is a newborn girl in good health. V and J are TRBV11-2 and TRBJ1-6; D unresolved. The CDR3 sequence is CASSVDQQSSYNSPLHF. The DNA of the CDR3 is TGTGCCAGCAGCGTAGACCAACAGAGCTCCTATAATTCACCCCTCCACTTT.